The clone carrying this T cell receptor beta chain was detected many times. This CDR3 has 15 amino acids. The trim removed 4 bases at V and 0 bases at J, leaving 5 bases unmatched. CDR1 and CDR2 from the germline V gene are SGHVS and FQNEAQ. This specimen belongs to a study of neurological immune-mediated disorders. 5'RACE with 10-nucleotide random UMIs produced the cDNA. TCRdb processed the 5' RACE reads anew with MiXCR; each CDR3 protein has one entry. The sample holds roughly 89,000 distinct CDR3 sequences; just over 2.5% are singletons and the top ten take roughly 1.2%. The genes are TRBV7-8 and TRBJ2-5; 7 positions agree with TRBD1. This receptor was identified in a woman in her twenties or thirties with multiple sclerosis. Sequenced input: PBMCs. The CDR3 protein is CASSYGTAYQETQYF. DNA of the CDR3: TGTGCCAGCAGCTACGGGACAGCGTACCAAGAGACCCAGTACTTC.